This T cell receptor beta chain was identified in a study of radiotherapy plus CTLA-4 blockade in lung cancer. Looked up from germline, CDR1 is LNHDA and CDR2 is SQIVND (reference sequence). The CDR3 contains 16 residues. Trimming took 3 bases from V and 7 from J; bases not matched to a gene: 14. Method: immunoSEQ multiplex PCR; TCRdb's copy keeps in-frame clones and lacks some. The repertoire holds 40,000 or so clones, with 80% to 90% as singletons. This clone was recorded a few times. The chain carries TRBV19 and TRBJ2-5; TRBD1 matches 7 bases. The TCR originated in a human donor with non-small cell lung cancer whose response to radiotherapy plus ipilimumab could not be evaluated. Specimen: peripheral blood, collected from a patient treated with radiotherapy plus ipilimumab. CDR3 residues: CASSMWGQSQLGTQYF. In DNA, the CDR3 is TGTGCCAGTAGTATGTGGGGACAGTCCCAGTTGGGGACCCAGTACTTC.